One sample yielded the 2 T cell receptor beta chains listed below, sequenced in a study of cytomegalovirus exposure and HLA in healthy donors. A multiplex PCR was run with 60 Vbeta primers and 13 Jbeta primers. Profiling relied on immunoSEQ multiplex PCR, and the TCRdb table lists in-frame clones only, not all of them. Of just over 150,000 clones in the sample, approximately 81% were seen once. Sequencing used PBMCs. The source is a woman aged 18-30 years in good health and CMV-seronegative.

The CDR3 DNA follows: TGTGCCAGCAGCGCAGGGGGCTGGACTGAAGCTTTCTTT. Translating gives CASSAGGWTEAFF. This chain links TRBV6-1 with TRBJ1-1, with 8 bases matching TRBD1. CDR1 and CDR2 (germline): MNHNS, SASEGT. The V and J ends lost 6 bases and 5 bases, in that order; junction bases with no gene match: 5. This CDR3 has 13 amino acids.

CDR3 amino acids: CASSLTQPGQGYYEQYF. In DNA form, the CDR3 reads TGTGCCAGCAGCTTAACTCAACCGGGACAGGGGTACTACGAGCAGTACTTC. The chain joins TRBV7-8 to TRBJ2-7; 10 bases are shared with TRBD1. The CDR3 runs 17 residues. From germline, CDR1 is SGHVS and CDR2 FQNEAQ. Germline trimming cut 2 bases from V and 3 bases from J; bases unmatched to any gene: 10.